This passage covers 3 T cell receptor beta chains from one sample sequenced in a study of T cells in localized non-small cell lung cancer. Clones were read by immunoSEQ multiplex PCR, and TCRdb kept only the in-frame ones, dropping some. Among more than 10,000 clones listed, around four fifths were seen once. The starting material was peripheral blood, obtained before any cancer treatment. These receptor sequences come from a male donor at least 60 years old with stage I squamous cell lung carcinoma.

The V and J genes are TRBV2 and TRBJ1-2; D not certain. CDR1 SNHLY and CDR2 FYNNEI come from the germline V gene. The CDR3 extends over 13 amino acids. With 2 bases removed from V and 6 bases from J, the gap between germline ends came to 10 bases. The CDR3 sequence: CASSETREDGYTF. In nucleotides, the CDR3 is TGTGCCAGCAGTGAAACCCGGGAGGATGGCTACACCTTC.

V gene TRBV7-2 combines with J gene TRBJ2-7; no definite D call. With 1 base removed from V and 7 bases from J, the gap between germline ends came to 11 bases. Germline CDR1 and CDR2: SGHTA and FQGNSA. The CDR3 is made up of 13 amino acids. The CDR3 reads CASSLGVVREQYF. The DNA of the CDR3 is TGTGCCAGCAGCTTAGGGGTGGTAAGGGAGCAGTACTTC.

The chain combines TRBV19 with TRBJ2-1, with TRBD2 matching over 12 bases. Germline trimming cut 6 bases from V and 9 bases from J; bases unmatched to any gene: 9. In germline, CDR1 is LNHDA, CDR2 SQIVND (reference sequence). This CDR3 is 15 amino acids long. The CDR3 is CASRLAGGPTPEQFF. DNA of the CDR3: TGTGCCAGTAGGCTAGCGGGAGGGCCCACTCCTGAGCAGTTCTTC.